The 11 T cell receptor beta chains given below trace back to one sample, sequenced in a study of OX40 agonist ivuxolimab in advanced cancers. Some clones are missing from TCRdb's copy, which holds only in-frame ones; the method was immunoSEQ multiplex PCR. The sample shows about 70,000 clones, about nine tenths of them seen only once. This specimen was CD4+ or CD8+ T cells sorted from blood, taken in a trial of the OX40 agonist ivuxolimab. These receptors were obtained from an adult with an advanced solid tumor such as melanoma, head and neck, liver or kidney cancer.

This chain connects TRBV7-9 to TRBJ2-2; a possible D gene is TRBD2 (6 bases). Germline V gives CDR1 SEHNR, CDR2 FQNEAQ (reference sequence). V lost 3 bases, J lost 2 bases, and 13 bases lay in between. The CDR3 has 16 residues. The CDR3 reads CASSLAGTLNTGELFF. The CDR3 region has the DNA TGTGCCAGCAGCTTGGCCGGGACTCTCAACACCGGGGAGCTGTTTTTT.

This rearrangement joins TRBV6-1 to TRBJ2-2; D is perhaps TRBD1 or TRBD2 (5 bases each). The germline gives CDR1 MNHNS, CDR2 SASEGT. V lost 3 bases to trimming and J lost 3 bases, with 23 bases between them. The CDR3 is 19 residues long. CDR3 coding DNA: TGTGCCAGCAGTGAGGTGGAGGATGGGGGAGCCGGGGACACCGGGGAGCTGTTTTTT. Amino acid sequence: CASSEVEDGGAGDTGELFF.

The gene calls are TRBV18 and TRBJ1-2; 9 positions agree with TRBD1. The length of the CDR3 is 13 residues. V dropped 8 bases and J dropped 4; count of bases not matched to a gene: 5. The germline gives CDR1 KGHSH, CDR2 LQKENI. The CDR3 is CASKTGGSYGYTF. The CDR3 bases are TGTGCCAGCAAAACAGGGGGCTCCTATGGCTACACCTTC. Full variable domain (remainder filled in from reference TRBV18 and TRBJ1-2): NAGVMQNPRHLVRRRGQEARLRCSPMKGHSHVYWYRQLPEEGLKFMVYLQKENIIDESGMPKERFSAEFPKEGPSILRIQQVVRGDSAAYFCASKTGGSYGYTFGSGTRLTVV.

This clone was seen only once. The V call is TRBV2, the J call TRBJ2-7; D unclear. Trimming removed 3 bases at V and 3 bases at J, with 0 bases between. This CDR3 has 10 residues. Germline V gene lookup returns CDR1 SNHLY and CDR2 FYNNEI. CDR3 loop: CASSDYEQYF. The CDR3 DNA follows: TGTGCCAGCAGTGACTACGAGCAGTACTTC.

CDR3 in DNA: TGTGCCAGCAGCTTAAGTAGATACGAGCAGTACTTC. This encodes CASSLSRYEQYF. V gene TRBV7-9 combines with J gene TRBJ2-7; D is ambiguous. This CDR3 has 12 amino acids. CDR1 and CDR2 from the germline V gene are SEHNR and FQNEAQ (reference sequence). The ends were cut back, 2 bases at V and 4 bases at J, with 6 bases in the middle. Using reference TRBV7-9 and TRBJ2-7 for the parts outside the CDR3, the full variable domain is DTGVSQNPRHKITKRGQNVTFRCDPISEHNRLYWYRQTLGQGPEFLTYFQNEAQLEKSRLLSDRFSAERPKGSFSTLEIQRTEQGDSAMYLCASSLSRYEQYFGPGTRLTVT.

This chain links TRBV6-1 with TRBJ1-5, with TRBD1 as a possible D gene (6 bases). Trimming shortened V by 1 base and J by 4 bases, and 11 bases separated the two germline ends. Germline CDR1 MNHNS, CDR2 SASEGT. The CDR3 sequence is 15 residues long. CDR3: CASSEGQVGNQPQHF. The CDR3 DNA is TGTGCCAGCAGTGAAGGACAGGTCGGAAATCAGCCCCAGCATTTT.

The V and J genes are TRBV7-8 and TRBJ2-2, with D maybe TRBD1 (8 bases). The V and J ends lost 3 bases and 4 bases respectively, with 21 bases between them. The CDR3 consists of 18 residues. Germline V gene lookup returns CDR1 SGHVS and CDR2 FQNEAQ. The CDR3 protein is CASSFRTLQGGSTGELFF. In DNA form, the CDR3 reads TGTGCCAGCAGCTTCCGAACGTTACAGGGGGGGAGCACCGGGGAGCTGTTTTTT.

This clone is a singleton in its sample. The junction and the germline gene differ at one end; a read error may be behind it. The DNA for the CDR3 is TGTGCCAGTAGTATGACGGACAGGGCAAAACATTTT. Translated, it gives CASSMTDRAKHF. The chain combines TRBV19 with TRBJ2-3, with TRBD1 matching over 8 bases. Germline V lookup: CDR1 LNHDA, CDR2 SQIVND (reference sequence). This CDR3 region has 12 residues.

The rearrangement links TRBV6-5 to TRBJ1-1; D is unresolved. The V gene lost 3 bases and the J gene lost 0 bases, with 5 bases spanning the gap. Looked up from germline, CDR1 is MNHEY and CDR2 is SVGAGI. This CDR3 spans 13 amino acids. The chain's CDR3 is CASSYYMNTEAFF. The CDR3 nucleotides are TGTGCCAGCAGTTATTACATGAACACTGAAGCTTTCTTT.

This chain joins TRBV5-5 and TRBJ1-5; the match to TRBD1 covers 12 bases. CDR1 is SGHKS, CDR2 YYEKEE, per germline (reference sequence). Trimming at V came to 3 bases and at J to 6 bases, leaving 4 bases not matched to a gene. The CDR3 has 15 residues. The DNA of the CDR3 is TGTGCCAGCAGCTGGGGACAGGGGGCGAGTCAGCCCCAGCATTTT. Protein product: CASSWGQGASQPQHF.

This rearrangement joins TRBV18 to TRBJ2-3; 7 nucleotides line up with TRBD1. V dropped 3 bases and J dropped 0; count of bases not matched to a gene: 6. The length of the CDR3 is 16 residues. From germline, CDR1 is KGHSH and CDR2 LQKENI. In DNA form, the CDR3 reads TGTGCCAGCTCACCCGAGGGGGCAGGTAGCACAGATACGCAGTATTTT. Protein sequence: CASSPEGAGSTDTQYF.